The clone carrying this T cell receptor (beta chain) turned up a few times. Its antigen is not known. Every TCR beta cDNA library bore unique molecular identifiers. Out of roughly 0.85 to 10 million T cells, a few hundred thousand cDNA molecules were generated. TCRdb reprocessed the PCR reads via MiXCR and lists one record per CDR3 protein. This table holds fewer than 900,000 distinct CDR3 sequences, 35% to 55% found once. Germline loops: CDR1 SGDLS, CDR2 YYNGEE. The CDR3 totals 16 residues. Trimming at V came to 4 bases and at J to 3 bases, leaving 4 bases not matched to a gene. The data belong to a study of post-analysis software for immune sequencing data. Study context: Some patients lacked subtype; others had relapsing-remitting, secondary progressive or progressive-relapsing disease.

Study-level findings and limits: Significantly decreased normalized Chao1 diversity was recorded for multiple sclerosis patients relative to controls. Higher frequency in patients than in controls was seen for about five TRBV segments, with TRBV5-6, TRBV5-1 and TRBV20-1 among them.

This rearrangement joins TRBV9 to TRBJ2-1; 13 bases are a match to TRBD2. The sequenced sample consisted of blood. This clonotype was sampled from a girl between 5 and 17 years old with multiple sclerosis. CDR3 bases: TGTGCCAGCAGCAAACGACTAGCGGGAGGCTACAATGAGCAGTTCTTC. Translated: CASSKRLAGGYNEQFF.